What follows are 31 T cell receptor beta chains derived from one specimen sequenced in a study of metastatic and nonmetastatic thyroid tumors. TCRdb re-analyzed the PCR reads through MiXCR. This sample has some 26,000 clones; roughly 4% occur once, and the top ten carry 3% to 3.5%. Thyroid surgery was performed in patients who had received no treatment beforehand. The sample comprised blood. The receptors shown here come from a male donor with papillary thyroid cancer or a benign thyroid nodule (not recorded which). Some clones in this sample may be carry-over from other donors' samples.

The chain recombines TRBV7-2 with TRBJ2-7; possible D gene TRBD1, 5 bases. CDR3 length equals 15 residues. The V gene lost 4 bases and the J gene lost 13 bases, with 26 bases spanning the gap. The germline V gene encodes CDR1 SGHTA and CDR2 FQGNSA. CDR3 nucleotides: TGTGCCAGCAGCTCGGACGGAAGGGGCTCCTACGATCATTACTTC. Amino acids: CASSSDGRGSYDHYF.

About this clone itself: An end of the junction does not agree with germline; a read error may underlie this. The rearrangement joins TRBV7-2 to TRBJ2-1, with 7 bases fitting TRBD1. Germline V CDR1 and CDR2: SGHTA, FQGNSA. There are 14 residues in the CDR3. CDR3 sequence (DNA): TGTGCCAGCAGCTTCGAGACCCCCGGGACAGAGCATTTCTTC. It codes for CASSFETPGTEHFF. The variable domain in full, with the rest retrieved from reference TRBV7-2 and TRBJ2-1, is GAGVSQSPSNKVTEKGKDVELRCDPISGHTALYWYRQSLGQGLEFLIYFQGNSAPDKSGLPSDRFSAERTGGSVSTLTIQRTQQEDSAVYLCASSFETPGTEHFFGPGTRLTVL.

This clone was seen repeatedly, ten times or more. A read error may produce the germline difference seen at one junction end. Other DNA sequences of this sample code for an identical CDR3. The V and J genes are TRBV5-1 and TRBJ2-3; D is unresolved. The CDR3 consists of 14 residues. Germline V CDR1 and CDR2: SGHRS, YFSETQ. The CDR3 is CASSPGRRSDTQYF. Written as DNA, the CDR3 is TGCGCTAGCAGCCCCGGGCGTAGATCTGATACGCAGTATTTT.

The rearrangement joins TRBV3-1 to TRBJ2-2; tentative D call: TRBD2 (5 bases). Trimming stripped 1 base from V and 7 bases from J, with 7 bases between. CDR1 and CDR2 (germline): LGHDT, YNNKEL (reference sequence). CDR3 length: 13 amino acids. The CDR3 spells CASSQGRGGELFF. CDR3 nucleotides: TGTGCCAGCAGCCAAGGTCGGGGCGGGGAGCTGTTTTTT.

This clone has a handful of counts. The same CDR3 can be traced to other DNA sequences in this sample. V and J are TRBV6-2 or TRBV6-3 and TRBJ2-7, with D possibly TRBD2 on 6 matching bases. Germline V gene data show CDR1 as MNHEY and CDR2 as SVGEGT. The CDR3 has 14 residues. V shed 2 bases and J shed 3 bases, with 11 bases lying between them. CDR3 residues: CASSYGGSLYEQYF. As DNA, the CDR3 is TGTGCCAGCAGTTACGGGGGGTCCCTCTACGAGCAGTACTTC.

Concerning this clone: The junction does not match germline at one end; this may be a read error. The chain is built from TRBV7-2 and TRBJ2-7, with TRBD2 matching over 7 bases. The CDR3 runs 15 residues. The germline V gene encodes CDR1 SGHTA and CDR2 FQGNSA. CDR3 protein: CASSLGREGSYEQYF. Written as DNA, the CDR3 is TGTGCCAGCAGTTTAGGTAGGGAGGGCTCCTACGAGCAGTACTTC.

V and J are TRBV6-1 and TRBJ1-1; a weak D match, TRBD1 (6 bases). There are 15 residues in the CDR3. Deletions cut 7 bases from V and 1 base from J, with 16 bases between. CDR1 and CDR2 from the germline V gene are MNHNS and SASEGT. CDR3 sequence reads: CASKGRGLENTEAFF. For the CDR3, the DNA is TGTGCCAGCAAAGGCAGGGGTCTCGAGAACACTGAAGCTTTCTTT.

This chain joins TRBV4-2 and TRBJ2-1; D is possibly TRBD1 (5 bases). Germline lookup yields CDR1 LGHNA and CDR2 YNFKEQ. This CDR3 comprises 17 residues. V was cut by 3 bases and J by 0 bases, with 15 bases left in between. CDR3 residues: CASSQVSRGSSYNEQFF. The CDR3 DNA is TGTGCCAGCAGCCAGGTGTCTAGGGGAAGCTCCTACAATGAGCAGTTCTTC.

Concerning this clone: At one boundary the junction diverges from the germline segment, which might be a read error. This sequence joins TRBV10-2 and TRBJ1-5, with 7 positions matching TRBD1. The germline V gene encodes CDR1 WSHSY and CDR2 SAAADI. There are 15 residues in the CDR3. CDR3 sequence reads: CAISGQDRFGQPQHF. DNA for the CDR3: TGCGCCATCAGTGGACAGGATCGGTTCGGTCAGCCCCAGCATTTT.

The chain uses TRBV19 and TRBJ2-3, with TRBD2 identical over 10 bases. Germline trimming cut 4 bases from V and 6 bases from J; bases unmatched to any gene: 7. The germline V gene has CDR1 LNHDA and CDR2 SQIVND (reference sequence). This CDR3 region has 15 residues. Written as DNA, the CDR3 is TGTGCCAGTAGTAAAGCTAGCGGGGGATTTGATACGCAGTATTTT. Its translation is CASSKASGGFDTQYF.

The table lists this clone with a few counts. This chain connects TRBV6-9 to TRBJ2-3; 9 bases are shared with TRBD1. From germline, CDR1 is MNHGY and CDR2 SVAAGI. J lost 4 bases, V lost 2 bases, and 10 bases had no gene match. The CDR3 covers 17 residues. The CDR3 DNA sequence: TGTGCCAGCAGTTATACCGGGACAGGGAGTTTGGCAGATACGCAGTATTTT. This encodes CASSYTGTGSLADTQYF.

This clone was observed many times. The chain joins TRBV12-3 or TRBV12-4 to TRBJ2-4, with 8 bases fitting TRBD1. The junction had 10 bases not matched to a gene; V was cut back by 6 bases and J by 0 bases. The CDR3 runs 17 residues. The CDR3 DNA sequence: TGTGCCAGCAGATTTTCCGGGACAGGCATAGCCAAAAACATTCAGTACTTC. Its protein is CASRFSGTGIAKNIQYF.

At least ten counts were recorded for this clone. The chain is built from TRBV9 and TRBJ2-3; D assignment may be TRBD1 or TRBD2 (6 bases each). This CDR3 contains 15 residues. Looked up from germline, CDR1 is SGDLS and CDR2 is YYNGEE. With 1 base removed from V and 0 bases from J, the gap between germline ends came to 9 bases. The CDR3 loop reads CASSVIGGSTDTQYF. Written as DNA, the CDR3 is TGTGCCAGCAGCGTAATAGGGGGGAGCACAGATACGCAGTATTTT.

Details on this clone: Lacking the conserved final phenylalanine or tryptophan, this CDR3 likely reflects a read error. It is unclear where the CDR3 begins or ends on the DNA, so no DNA is shown, and the CDR3 is as TCRdb lists it. The chain combines TRBV29-1 with TRBJ2-1; TRBD2, as called in the table, went unchecked against the DNA. Germline V gives CDR1 SQVTM, CDR2 ANQGSEA. The CDR3 has 14 amino acids, counting both end residues. CDR3 amino acids: CSVPHGTDYNEQLS.

This clone has more than one count but fewer than ten. This rearrangement joins TRBV6-1 to TRBJ2-6; D is uncertain. This CDR3 has 14 residues. V gave up 6 bases and J gave up 0 bases, with 6 bases separating them. Germline CDR1 reads MNHNS; CDR2 reads SASEGT. Here the CDR3 DNA reads TGTGCCAGCAGCCCAAGCTCTGGGGCCAACGTCCTGACTTTC. Translated: CASSPSSGANVLTF.

This clone was found many times. The V and J genes are TRBV10-3 and TRBJ1-1; D perhaps matches TRBD1 (5 bases). The V gene's germline CDR1 is ENHRY and CDR2 SYGVKD. This CDR3 has 14 residues. V lost 2 bases and J 11 bases, leaving 18 bases between the germline ends. CDR3 DNA: TGTGCCATCAGTGAGCCCTCCCGGGCAGGGCGGGCTTTCTTT. This sequence encodes CAISEPSRAGRAFF.

In this sample, this clone is medium-sized. The rearrangement links TRBV28 to TRBJ1-3; a possible D gene is TRBD1 (5 bases). The CDR3 sequence is 14 residues long. Trimming left V 7 bases short and J 2 bases short, with 12 bases between. Germline CDR1 MDHEN, CDR2 SYDVKM. The DNA for the CDR3 is TGTGCCAGCACCCCCCCAGGGACTGGAAACACCATATATTTT. Protein product: CASTPPGTGNTIYF.

As to this clone: An end of the junction does not agree with germline; a read error may underlie this. The V and J genes are TRBV5-1 and TRBJ1-2; TRBD1 aligns across 7 bases. This CDR3 spans 13 amino acids. The V gene's germline CDR1 is SGHRS and CDR2 YFSETQ. The CDR3 coding sequence is TGCTCCAGCAGCCCCGGGACAGTCAATGGCTACACCTTC. This gives the protein CSSSPGTVNGYTF.

This clone came up many times. J is TRBJ2-5 and V is TRBV4-3; a possible D gene is TRBD1 (6 bases). Deletions cut 5 bases from V and 5 bases from J, with 18 bases between. This CDR3 is built from 15 residues. Germline V gene lookup returns CDR1 LGHNA and CDR2 YSLEER. CDR3: CASSGQYGSRETQYF. The CDR3 nucleotides are TGCGCCAGCAGCGGACAGTACGGTAGTCGGGAGACCCAGTACTTC.

This chain uses TRBV27 with TRBJ2-1, with a tentative D call TRBD1 (6 bases). The CDR3 covers 14 residues. Trimming cost V 7 bases and J 2 bases, with 12 bases left between them. Per germline, CDR1 MNHEY and CDR2 SMNVEV (reference sequence). This CDR3 is CASNGRGAYNEQFF. CDR3 sequence (DNA): TGTGCCAGCAATGGCAGGGGCGCCTACAATGAGCAGTTCTTC.

In this sample, this clone turned up many times. The CDR3 reads CASSMGMSNQPQHF. CDR3 bases: TGTGCCAGTAGTATGGGGATGAGCAATCAGCCCCAGCATTTT. The J gene is TRBJ1-5, the V gene TRBV19, with D hard to call. V lost 3 bases and J 1 base, leaving 7 bases between the germline ends. The CDR3 is 14 amino acids. Germline CDR1 reads LNHDA; CDR2 reads SQIVND (reference sequence).

Only a few counts were recorded for this clone. This sequence joins TRBV5-1 and TRBJ1-3; a weak D match, TRBD1 (6 bases). CDR1 and CDR2 from the germline V gene are SGHRS and YFSETQ. Trimming took off 0 bases at V and 2 bases at J, with 12 bases between the two ends. This CDR3 has 16 amino acids. This chain's CDR3 is CASSLGIQGTGNTIYF. The CDR3 nucleotides read TGCGCCAGCAGCTTGGGAATACAGGGTACTGGAAACACCATATATTTT.

This clone turned up a few times. The rearrangement uses TRBV20-1 and TRBJ2-1; D gene ambiguous. The CDR3 totals 15 residues. The germline CDR1 and CDR2 sequences are DFQATT and SNEGSKA (reference sequence). Trimming took 0 bases from V and 0 from J, leaving 9 bases between them. The CDR3 loop reads CSARDEMNSYNEQFF. CDR3 nucleotides: TGCAGTGCTAGAGATGAGATGAACTCCTACAATGAGCAGTTCTTC.

This clone was counted ten times or more. The chain uses TRBV14 and TRBJ2-7; unclear D gene. Per germline, CDR1 SGHDN and CDR2 FVKESK. Between the trimmed V and J ends, which lost 3 bases and 2 bases, there was a span of 11 bases. The CDR3 sequence is 14 residues long. CDR3: CASSQQWGTYEQYF. CDR3 coding DNA: TGTGCCAGCAGCCAGCAGTGGGGAACCTACGAGCAGTACTTC.

This clone was picked up a small number of times. The chain uses TRBV24-1 and TRBJ2-2, with D unclear. The V end lost 7 bases, the J end lost 1 base, and 3 bases lay between the germline ends. This CDR3 spans 12 amino acids. CDR1 is KGHDR, CDR2 SFDVKD, per germline. The DNA for the CDR3 is TGTGCCACCAGAGGGAACACCGGGGAGCTGTTTTTT. Its protein product is CATRGNTGELFF.

Remarks on this clone: This CDR3 is also generated by other DNA sequences in the sample. V is TRBV7-2 and J is TRBJ2-6, with D uncertain. CDR1 is SGHTA and CDR2 is FQGNSA in the germline V gene. The V gene lost 5 bases and the J gene lost 2 bases, with 10 bases spanning the gap. The CDR3 is 15 amino acids. The CDR3 nucleotides read TGTGCCAGCAGCCTGGATCTCCCTGGGGCCAACGTCCTGACTTTC. Translated, it gives CASSLDLPGANVLTF.

Only a few counts were recorded for this clone. Sequence at one end of the junction differs from germline and may be a read error. J is TRBJ2-1 and V is TRBV12-3 or TRBV12-4; 8 bases are shared with TRBD2. This CDR3 comprises 14 residues. CDR3 coding DNA: TGTGCCGGCATCAGCGGGAGCCCGGGGAATGAACAGTTCTTC. Protein product: CAGISGSPGNEQFF.

This clone is medium-sized within its sample. The rearrangement joins TRBV24-1 to TRBJ2-2, with D perhaps being TRBD1 or TRBD2 (5 bases each). The germline CDR1 and CDR2 sequences are KGHDR and SFDVKD. V lost 9 bases and J lost 1, with 11 bases in between. The CDR3 sequence is 14 residues long. In DNA form, the CDR3 reads TGTGCCACCCGGGGACCGCTGAACACCGGGGAGCTGTTTTTT. Protein: CATRGPLNTGELFF.

V and J are TRBV6-1 and TRBJ2-7; D may be TRBD1 or TRBD2 (6 bases each). This CDR3 has 16 amino acids. Germline CDR1 reads MNHNS; CDR2 reads SASEGT. With 2 bases removed from V and 1 base from J, the gap between germline ends came to 15 bases. CDR3 loop: CASSEYLGGFSYEQYF. As DNA, the CDR3 is TGTGCCAGCAGTGAATATTTGGGGGGCTTTTCCTACGAGCAGTACTTC.

The rearrangement uses TRBV12-3 or TRBV12-4 and TRBJ1-5, with D hard to call. The CDR3 extends over 13 amino acids. Deletions cut 7 bases from V and 4 bases from J, with 11 bases between. The CDR3 region is CASNSGRNQPQHF. The DNA of the CDR3 is TGTGCCAGCAACTCTGGGAGGAATCAGCCCCAGCATTTT.

This clone is medium-sized (0.01 to 0.1%). The rearrangement links TRBV28 to TRBJ1-5; 7 positions agree with TRBD1. CDR1 is MDHEN, CDR2 SYDVKM, per germline. The V gene end was trimmed by 6 bases and the J gene end by 5 bases; junction bases not matched to a gene: 7. This CDR3 is 14 amino acids long. CDR3 sequence reads: CASSNRGFDQPQHF. CDR3 sequence (DNA): TGTGCCAGCAGCAACAGGGGTTTCGATCAGCCCCAGCATTTT.